This note documents a single T cell receptor beta chain sequence. Its cognate antigen has yet to be identified. Base qualities are not recorded, but no much larger clone differs from it by a single base. This record comes from a study of beta chain features in type 1 diabetes (dated by TCRdb to about 2018). Background on the whole study: Mean age, gender distribution, total cell number and subset yield were not different between patients and healthy donors. A total of 85 million to 140 million sorted cells were examined across all samples, and the number of cells per subset was strongly correlated with RNA yield. The study compared TCRB repertoires of sorted circulating CD4+ T cell subsets between recently diagnosed type 1 diabetes patients and matched healthy donors. Regulatory and stem cell-like memory subsets were obtained from only 8 patients and roughly 8 healthy donors, while naive and central memory subsets were obtained from all 30 or so donors. General findings and caveats noted by the study authors: Sequencing cDNA rather than genomic DNA could over-represent highly expressing activated cells, although activation and CD3 levels did not differ between groups. Shorter templates might be favored by PCR, yet because patient and control samples were amplified and corrected together, any such skew would affect both groups equally. HLA sub-analyses involved small numbers of individuals, so any influence of HLA type on TCRB rearrangement remained unresolved. At VDJ recombination sites, type 1 diabetes patients had fewer insertions and more deleted nucleotides, which implies abnormalities in thymic rearrangement. Naive, central memory and regulatory TCRB repertoires appeared more similar among patients than among healthy donors. A moderate but significant shortening of TCRB CDR3 length was observed in type 1 diabetes patients in all four CD4+ subsets.

Each donor gave one peripheral blood draw, averaging roughly 100 mL, which was collected into heparinised tubes. A BD FACSAria II was used to sort naive, central memory, regulatory and stem cell-like memory CD4+ T cells with a panel that included CD45RO, CCR7, CD25, CD127, CD95 and CD27. A purity above 95% was achieved for all sorted populations. PBMCs were separated immediately by Lymphoprep density gradient centrifugation and were stained directly, without being cultured. To minimize batch effects, samples were stained and sorted in pairs, one healthy donor with one patient per experiment. All of the isolated RNA was reverse transcribed with the High Capacity cDNA Reverse Transcription Kit, so expressed TCRB transcripts were sequenced. Deep immunoSEQ sequencing was applied to naive, central memory and regulatory T cell samples, giving an average of roughly 3.5 million total reads per sample. Sorted cells were lysed in RLT buffer and RNA was extracted with DNase-treated RNeasy Micro or Mini kits, depending on cell number. Each cell subset was processed on its own to prevent cross-contamination, while patient and healthy donor samples were processed together. Using the immunoSEQ multiplex PCR, TCRB sequences were amplified from cDNA into 87-bp fragments spanning the CDR3 region. The amplicons were sequenced using the Illumina HiSeq platform. As for how the authors treated the data: Synthetic template baselines were used to correct PCR bias computationally, reads within Hamming distance 2 were collapsed, and singletons that could not be merged were discarded. Reads were aligned against IMGT to assign V, D and J genes, CDR3 length and insertions or deletions at six rearrangement sites. Within each subset, clonotype counts were normalized to sorted cell number, and only after that were true diversity and Gini coefficients computed with the tcR R package. The overlap coefficient, calculated on TCRB nucleotide sequences, was used to quantify repertoire sharing. As a proxy for the pre-selection repertoire, out-of-frame TCRB sequences from naive cells were analyzed. TCRdb stores this immuneACCESS table with in-frame sequences only. Part of the clones is absent; in the studies checked, under half of the shortfall reflects unresolved V genes, and no reason is known for the rest. V and J calls plus clone size are reproduced from that table; the DNA served to infer D and trimming. Here the sample has 300,000 to 450,000 clones; roughly a fifth occur a single time. The top ten clonotypes cover about 0.045% of the sample.

V sheds 2 bases and J sheds 0 bases, leaving 11 bases between their ends. Counted from cysteine to phenylalanine, this CDR3 has 15 amino acids. This entry keeps only the CDR3 DNA: 45 bases, framed from base 1. The germline V gene provides CDR1 SGHRS and CDR2 YFSETQ. The chain was built from TRBV5-1 and TRBJ1-1; a tentative D match to TRBD1 spans 5 bases. The sequence was obtained from a woman aged 18 to 35 in good health. Material for sequencing was naive CD4+ T cells from blood. The cell subset or site label here, explained by the study, means: true naive CD4+ T cells. Here is the DNA: TGCGCCAGCAGCTTAACGACAGCTATGAACACTGAAGCTTTCTTT. Its coded protein is CASSLTTAMNTEAFF.